Below are 32 T cell receptor beta chains sequenced from a single sample in a study of cytomegalovirus exposure and HLA in healthy donors. Sequencing was performed with immunoSEQ multiplex PCR; in TCRdb, only in-frame clones are kept and a portion is missing. Among a few hundred thousand clones listed, over 80% were seen once. Sequenced input: PBMCs. The receptor set was obtained from a woman in her 30s in good health and CMV-seropositive.

The V gene is TRBV6-1, the J gene TRBJ2-7; 9 nucleotides match TRBD1. The germline gives CDR1 MNHNS, CDR2 SASEGT. V trimming: 4 bases; J trimming: 2 bases; junction bases outside the gene matches: 15. The CDR3 has 18 residues. Here the CDR3 reads CASSGVKISGTGTYEQYF. The CDR3 DNA is TGTGCCAGCAGTGGGGTGAAAATTTCCGGGACAGGGACCTACGAGCAGTACTTC.

This chain uses TRBV18 with TRBJ1-1; TRBD1 matches 8 bases. From germline, CDR1 is KGHSH and CDR2 LQKENI. The V segment lost 3 bases and the J segment 4 bases; nucleotides outside the gene matches: 13. The CDR3 is 17 amino acids. This CDR3 reads CASSPTSGTGEGTEAFF. The CDR3 nucleotides are TGTGCCAGCTCACCGACTTCCGGGACAGGAGAGGGCACTGAAGCTTTCTTT.

The V gene is TRBV7-9, the J gene TRBJ2-3; D gene unclear. Germline V lookup: CDR1 SEHNR, CDR2 FQNEAQ (reference sequence). Trimming shortened V by 5 bases and J by 7 bases, and 10 bases separated the two germline ends. This CDR3 has 12 amino acids. The CDR3 region is CASSPLFHTQYF. CDR3 DNA sequence: TGTGCCAGCAGCCCCCTGTTTCATACGCAGTATTTT.

This clone was detected only a few times. The chain joins TRBV28 to TRBJ2-5; D remains unclear. Germline assignment: CDR1 MDHEN and CDR2 SYDVKM. V was clipped by 4 bases and J by 6 bases, with 9 bases between them. This CDR3 is 12 amino acids long. The CDR3 spells CASSYRMQTQYF. The CDR3 bases are TGTGCCAGCAGTTACCGAATGCAGACCCAGTACTTC.

A few counts support this clone. Other DNA sequences in the same sample also yield this CDR3. CDR3 in amino acids: CASSYSSSYEQYF. CDR3 bases: TGTGCCAGCAGTTACTCGAGCTCCTACGAGCAGTACTTC. This sequence joins TRBV6-5 and TRBJ2-7, with D unclear. The CDR3 extends over 13 amino acids. Between the trimmed V and J ends, which lost 0 bases and 0 bases, there was a span of 3 bases. Per germline, CDR1 MNHEY and CDR2 SVGAGI.

This chain joins TRBV7-9 and TRBJ1-2, with D tentatively TRBD1 (5 bases). Looked up from germline, CDR1 is SEHNR and CDR2 is FQNEAQ (reference sequence). CDR3 size: 14 residues. V was shortened by 3 bases and J by 2 bases, with 10 bases between the two germline ends. DNA for the CDR3: TGTGCCAGCAGCTTCGGATCAGGGAACTATGGCTACACCTTC. Translating gives CASSFGSGNYGYTF. Full variable domain (rest looked up from reference TRBV7-9 and TRBJ1-2): DTGVSQNPRHKITKRGQNVTFRCDPISEHNRLYWYRQTLGQGPEFLTYFQNEAQLEKSRLLSDRFSAERPKGSFSTLEIQRTEQGDSAMYLCASSFGSGNYGYTFGSGTRLTVV.

The chain combines TRBV30 with TRBJ1-1; D remains ambiguous. There are 12 residues in the CDR3. Germline CDR1 reads GTSNPN; CDR2 reads SVGIG (reference sequence). V lost 0 bases, J lost 8 bases, and 10 bases lay in between. The CDR3 region has the DNA TGTGCCTGGAGTGTAAGCGATAAAGAAGCTTTCTTT. Translating gives CAWSVSDKEAFF.

CDR3 DNA sequence: TGTGCCACCTCCGGAGGGGGCGTCATGAACGAGCAGTACTTC. Translating gives CATSGGGVMNEQYF. The V gene is TRBV27, the J gene TRBJ2-7, with a weak D call TRBD1 (7 bases). Trimming pared 10 bases from V and 5 bases from J, leaving 21 bases between. Germline V gene data show CDR1 as MNHEY and CDR2 as SMNVEV (reference sequence). The length of the CDR3 is 14 residues.

Only a few counts were recorded for this clone. J is TRBJ1-5 and V is TRBV2; TRBD1 might be the D (5 bases). Germline CDR1 reads SNHLY; CDR2 reads FYNNEI. V was pared by 1 base and J by 0 bases, with 16 bases between. The CDR3 spans 18 residues. CDR3 nucleotides: TGTGCCAGCAGTGAAGACCCGGGACTGTTTTATAGCAATCAGCCCCAGCATTTT. This codes for CASSEDPGLFYSNQPQHF.

V gene TRBV14 combines with J gene TRBJ2-7; no firm D call. The CDR3 has 13 residues. Germline-derived CDR1 and CDR2 are SGHDN and FVKESK. V lost 2 bases, J lost 0 bases, and 5 bases lay in between. As DNA, the CDR3 is TGTGCCAGCAGCCAATTCATCTCCTACGAGCAGTACTTC. Its translation is CASSQFISYEQYF.

The chain links TRBV19 to TRBJ1-1; tentatively, D is TRBD1 (6 bases). Germline V gene sequence: CDR1 LNHDA, CDR2 SQIVND (reference sequence). There are 13 residues in the CDR3. The V and J ends lost 7 bases and 2 bases respectively, with 11 bases between them. CDR3 region: CASTGDKNTEAFF. The CDR3 DNA reads as TGTGCCAGTACAGGGGACAAAAACACTGAAGCTTTCTTT.

This chain joins TRBV6-5 and TRBJ1-2; D call uncertain. V was trimmed by 2 bases and J by 0 bases, leaving 7 bases between them. Germline lookup yields CDR1 MNHEY and CDR2 SVGAGI. The length of the CDR3 is 14 residues. CDR3 region: CASSYRTANYGYTF. In DNA form, the CDR3 reads TGTGCCAGCAGTTACCGAACGGCTAACTATGGCTACACCTTC.

The chain uses TRBV6-5 and TRBJ1-1; 10 positions agree with TRBD1. Germline V lookup: CDR1 MNHEY, CDR2 SVGAGI. The ends lost 6 bases at V and 4 bases at J; junction bases unmatched: 5. CDR3 size: 14 residues. The chain's CDR3 is CASSRTGGFTEAFF. The CDR3 DNA sequence: TGTGCCAGCAGCCGGACAGGGGGATTCACTGAAGCTTTCTTT.

The gene calls are TRBV4-1 and TRBJ1-3; no clear D gene. This CDR3 spans 15 amino acids. The V gene lost 2 bases and the J gene lost 2 bases, with 10 bases spanning the gap. Germline CDR1 is MGHRA and CDR2 is YSYEKL. The CDR3 nucleotides are TGCGCCAGCAGCCAACCCGGACGGACTGGAAACACCATATATTTT. Encoded protein: CASSQPGRTGNTIYF.

This rearrangement joins TRBV11-3 to TRBJ2-7; TRBD2 matches at 7 bases. V shed 2 bases, J shed 4 bases, and the junction held 2 bases outside the gene matches. Germline V gives CDR1 SGHNT, CDR2 YENEEA. CDR3 length: 13 residues. CDR3 protein: CASSLTGGYEQYF. Here the CDR3 DNA reads TGTGCCAGCAGCTTAACCGGGGGGTACGAGCAGTACTTC.

This clone was counted a few times. The rearrangement uses TRBV2 and TRBJ2-1; 8 nucleotides agree with TRBD2. The CDR3 sequence is 15 residues long. Trimming at V came to 6 bases and at J to 2 bases, leaving 6 bases not matched to a gene. Germline V gene data show CDR1 as SNHLY and CDR2 as FYNNEI. CDR3 in amino acids: CASRVNSGTYNEQFF. The CDR3 DNA sequence: TGTGCCAGCAGGGTCAATAGCGGGACCTACAATGAGCAGTTCTTC.

This clone is a singleton in its sample. The chain is built from TRBV27 and TRBJ1-1, with D unresolved. Germline lookup yields CDR1 MNHEY and CDR2 SMNVEV (reference sequence). V was shortened by 6 bases and J by 5 bases, with 16 bases between the two germline ends. The CDR3 covers 14 residues. DNA for the CDR3: TGTGCCAGCAGCTCCGGAACGGGTGGGACTGAAGCTTTCTTT. Residues: CASSSGTGGTEAFF.

This sequence joins TRBV2 and TRBJ1-2; D ambiguous. CDR1 is SNHLY and CDR2 is FYNNEI in the germline V gene. This CDR3 contains 14 residues. The ends were cut back, 4 bases at V and 8 bases at J, with 17 bases in the middle. CDR3 region: CASSGGSGRGGYTF. The CDR3, as DNA: TGTGCCAGCAGTGGTGGTAGTGGGCGGGGAGGCTACACCTTC. Drawing the rest from reference TRBV2 and TRBJ1-2, the complete variable domain is EPEVTQTPSHQVTQMGQEVILRCVPISNHLYFYWYRQILGQKVEFLVSFYNNEISEKSEIFDDQFSVERPDGSNFTLKIRSTKLEDSAMYFCASSGGSGRGGYTFGSGTRLTVV.

In this sample, this clone turned up a few times. The CDR3 coding sequence is TGTGCCAGCAGCTCTGACAGGCAGCCCCAGCATTTT. It specifies CASSSDRQPQHF. V is TRBV7-8 and J is TRBJ1-5, with TRBD1 as a possible D gene (6 bases). Trimming cost V 4 bases and J 7 bases, with 8 bases left between them. CDR3 size: 12 residues. CDR1 and CDR2 from the germline V gene are SGHVS and FQNEAQ.

This rearrangement joins TRBV15 to TRBJ1-1; D gene ambiguous. The germline gives CDR1 LNHNV, CDR2 YYDKDF (reference sequence). The V end was cut by 3 bases, the J end by 0 bases, with 8 bases between. The CDR3 length is 14 residues. The CDR3 region has the DNA TGTGCCACCAGCAGCCGGGCCCTGAACACTGAAGCTTTCTTT. Translation: CATSSRALNTEAFF.

This chain links TRBV12-5 with TRBJ1-2; 7 bases are shared with TRBD1. Germline-derived CDR1 and CDR2 are LGHNT and FRNRAP. With 5 bases clipped from V and 1 base from J, the junction kept 7 bases outside the gene matches. The CDR3 runs to 15 residues. The CDR3 here is CASGISGQRNYGYTF. The CDR3 nucleotides read TGTGCTAGTGGTATATCGGGACAGCGTAACTATGGCTACACCTTC.

This chain connects TRBV30 to TRBJ1-1; D remains unclear. CDR1 is GTSNPN, CDR2 SVGIG, per germline (reference sequence). This CDR3 spans 11 amino acids. Here the CDR3 DNA reads TGTGCGGAGGAGAGGAACACTGAAGCTTTCTTT. Its translation is CAEERNTEAFF.

A single count supports this clone. This chain uses TRBV9 with TRBJ2-2; tentative D call: TRBD1 (5 bases). CDR3 length: 17 amino acids. The ends were cut back, 0 bases at V and 2 bases at J, with 14 bases in the middle. The germline V gene encodes CDR1 SGDLS and CDR2 YYNGEE. DNA of the CDR3: TGTGCCAGCAGCGTAGCCAGGGCCCACCCTAACACCGGGGAGCTGTTTTTT. Translated, it gives CASSVARAHPNTGELFF.

The J gene is TRBJ2-6, the V gene TRBV5-1; D unresolved. V lost 2 bases and J lost 2, with 20 bases in between. The CDR3 spans 19 residues. CDR1 and CDR2 from the germline V gene are SGHRS and YFSETQ. CDR3 coding DNA: TGCGCCAGCAGCTTCAAACCGGGCTCAGATGTGACTGGGGCCAACGTCCTGACTTTC. This codes for CASSFKPGSDVTGANVLTF.

This chain uses TRBV25-1 with TRBJ1-4, with D unclear. CDR3 size: 13 residues. CDR1 is MGHDK, CDR2 SYGVNS, per germline. V was clipped by 8 bases and J by 4 bases, with 11 bases between them. This chain's CDR3 is CASRSLGNEKLFF. The CDR3 bases are TGTGCCAGCCGGTCTTTGGGTAATGAAAAACTGTTTTTT.

The rearrangement uses TRBV9 and TRBJ1-1, with D uncertain. V lost 0 bases and J lost 2, with 8 bases in between. The CDR3 runs to 14 residues. CDR1 and CDR2 (germline): SGDLS, YYNGEE. CDR3 sequence (DNA): TGTGCCAGCAGCGTAGGCCCAGCTAACACTGAAGCTTTCTTT. Protein sequence: CASSVGPANTEAFF.

The chain is built from TRBV15 and TRBJ2-7, with 7 bases lining up with TRBD1. Trimming at V came to 5 bases and at J to 1 base, leaving 8 bases not matched to a gene. This CDR3 spans 15 amino acids. CDR1 LNHNV and CDR2 YYDKDF come from the germline V gene (reference sequence). The DNA of the CDR3 is TGTGCCACCAGCGCTCACGAGGGACAGTCCTACGAGCAGTACTTC. Protein product: CATSAHEGQSYEQYF.

The V call is TRBV11-3, the J call TRBJ1-4; 8 bases match TRBD1. Trimming removed 1 base from V and 7 bases from J; junction bases left unmatched: 5. Germline V gene data show CDR1 as SGHNT and CDR2 as YENEEA. The CDR3 length is 15 residues. CDR3 protein: CASSLAGRGPEKLFF. CDR3 sequence (DNA): TGTGCCAGCAGCTTAGCCGGCAGGGGGCCTGAAAAACTGTTTTTT.

The CDR3 loop reads CASSLVGLAGDLSYNEQFF. The CDR3 DNA reads as TGCGCCAGCAGCTTGGTAGGACTAGCGGGAGACCTCTCCTACAATGAGCAGTTCTTC. The chain recombines TRBV5-1 with TRBJ2-1, with 13 bases fitting TRBD2. CDR3 length equals 19 residues. With 0 bases clipped from V and 0 bases from J, the junction kept 6 bases outside the gene matches. Germline CDR1 reads SGHRS; CDR2 reads YFSETQ.

The chain is built from TRBV11-3 and TRBJ1-1; maybe TRBD1 (6 bases). V was pared by 2 bases and J by 4 bases, with 11 bases between. The CDR3 is made up of 14 amino acids. Per germline, CDR1 SGHNT and CDR2 YENEEA. The CDR3 DNA follows: TGTGCCAGCAGCTTAAATAACAGGGTCACTGAAGCTTTCTTT. It specifies CASSLNNRVTEAFF. Complete variable domain (other parts from reference TRBV11-3 and TRBJ1-1): EAGVVQSPRYKIIEKKQPVAFWCNPISGHNTLYWYLQNLGQGPELLIRYENEEAVDDSQLPKDRFSAERLKGVDSTLKIQPAELGDSAVYLCASSLNNRVTEAFFGQGTRLTVV.

The rearrangement joins TRBV27 to TRBJ1-5; possible D gene TRBD1, 6 bases. The CDR3 loop spans 15 amino acids. Trimming shortened V by 8 bases and J by 5 bases, and 19 bases separated the two germline ends. CDR1 MNHEY and CDR2 SMNVEV come from the germline V gene (reference sequence). The CDR3 nucleotides read TGTGCCAGCGCCTCCCAACAGGGATTCTATCAGCCCCAGCATTTT. Translating gives CASASQQGFYQPQHF.

The CDR3 region has the DNA TGCGCCAGCAGCCAAGATGGTCAGGGTTTCACAGATACGCAGTATTTT. Translating it yields CASSQDGQGFTDTQYF. The V gene is TRBV4-1, the J gene TRBJ2-3; D is possibly TRBD1 (5 bases). The CDR3 is 16 amino acids. Germline loops: CDR1 MGHRA, CDR2 YSYEKL. The V and J ends lost 0 bases and 2 bases respectively, with 12 bases between them.